The rows below give T cell receptor beta chains drawn from one sample of a study of identifying expanded T cells in peripheral blood. Sequenced by immunoSEQ multiplex PCR; TCRdb stores in-frame clones only, minus some. Of about 130,000 clones listed, 86% are singletons. The sample comprised blood. The receptors were sampled from a person aged 18 to 75 in good health. Both conserved end residues are part of each CDR3. The order of the fields is D gene, J gene, clone size, V gene, CDR3 DNA, CDR3 protein. A D gene is named only where the DNA matches it firmly. Expanded clones are given a class, and other clones once, few, many or no size at all.

D: NA; J: TRBJ1-6; size: NA; V: TRBV4-1; DNA: TGCGCCAGCAGCCAAGATCCTCTGGATTCACCCCTCCACTTT; CDR3: CASSQDPLDSPLHF
D: TRBD2; J: TRBJ2-1; size: NA; V: TRBV6-1; DNA: TGTGCCAGCAGTTTTAGCGGGGGCAACTACAATGAGCAGTTCTTC; CDR3: CASSFSGGNYNEQFF
D: NA; J: TRBJ2-7; size: NA; V: TRBV6-5; DNA: TGTGCCAGCAGTTACTCTTGGGAGAGCTCCTACGAGCAGTACTTC; CDR3: CASSYSWESSYEQYF
D: NA; J: TRBJ1-5; size: NA; V: TRBV10-3; DNA: TGTGCCATCAGTGAGCGGGTTAGCAATCAGCCCCAGCATTTT; CDR3: CAISERVSNQPQHF
D: TRBD1; J: TRBJ1-2; size: NA; V: TRBV7-9; DNA: TGTGCCAGCAGCACCCATTGGGGCTTGGGACAGGGGTTTAACTATGGCTACACCTTC; CDR3: CASSTHWGLGQGFNYGYTF
D: TRBD2; J: TRBJ2-5; size: NA; V: TRBV5-6; DNA: TGTGCCAGCAGCTTAGGGCTAGCGGGGGGAGAGACCCAGTACTTC; CDR3: CASSLGLAGGETQYF
D: NA; J: TRBJ1-2; size: many; V: TRBV5-1; DNA: TGCGCCAGCAGCTTGGTATTCCCAGATGGCTACACCTTC; CDR3: CASSLVFPDGYTF
D: NA; J: TRBJ2-3; size: NA; V: TRBV9; DNA: TGTGCCAGCAGCGTAGGGGTAGGTGCTAGCACAGATACGCAGTATTTT; CDR3: CASSVGVGASTDTQYF
D: TRBD1; J: TRBJ2-3; size: NA; V: TRBV2; DNA: TGTGCCAGCAGTGAACGGCAGGGGGCTTACACAGATACGCAGTATTTT; CDR3: CASSERQGAYTDTQYF
D: TRBD1; J: TRBJ1-1; size: NA; V: TRBV2; DNA: TGTGCCAGCAGGGGGGGACAGGGGGCTATGAACACTGAAGCTTTCTTT; CDR3: CASRGGQGAMNTEAFF
D: NA; J: TRBJ1-2; size: NA; V: TRBV10-3; DNA: TGTGCCATCAGGGAACCGGGCGGGCAGACTGGCTACACCTTC; CDR3: CAIREPGGQTGYTF
D: TRBD1; J: TRBJ1-4; size: NA; V: TRBV9; DNA: TGTGCCAGCAGTACAGGGGGCGGAGGTGAAAAACTGTTTTTT; CDR3: CASSTGGGGEKLFF
D: NA; J: TRBJ2-7; size: NA; V: TRBV28; DNA: TGTGCCAGCAGTTTATTATCGGGTCCCTACGAGCAGTACTTC; CDR3: CASSLLSGPYEQYF
D: TRBD2; J: TRBJ2-1; size: once; V: TRBV5-4; DNA: TGTGCCACTTCCCGCGGGGGGACTAGGGCCAATGAGCAGTTCTTC; CDR3: CATSRGGTRANEQFF
D: NA; J: TRBJ1-1; size: NA; V: TRBV6-5; DNA: TGTGCCAGCAGTTATTACGGGGTGAACACTGAAGCTTTCTTT; CDR3: CASSYYGVNTEAFF
D: NA; J: TRBJ2-5; size: NA; V: TRBV4-1; DNA: TGCGCCAGCAGCCAGGATAGGGGGGAGGAGACCCAGTACTTC; CDR3: CASSQDRGEETQYF
D: NA; J: TRBJ1-2; size: NA; V: TRBV2; DNA: TGTGCCAGCAGCCCAGACAATGGCTACACCTTC; CDR3: CASSPDNGYTF
D: NA; J: TRBJ2-5; size: NA; V: TRBV6-6; DNA: TGTGCCAGCACCTCCGGGGCCTTAGAGACCCAGTACTTC; CDR3: CASTSGALETQYF
D: TRBD2; J: TRBJ2-3; size: NA; V: TRBV5-4; DNA: TGTGCCAGCAGCCTAATAGCGGGGGGGCCCACAGATACGCAGTATTTT; CDR3: CASSLIAGGPTDTQYF
D: NA; J: TRBJ2-5; size: NA; V: TRBV5-1; DNA: TGCGCCAGCAGCCTAGGATGGGAGACCCAGTACTTC; CDR3: CASSLGWETQYF
D: NA; J: TRBJ2-3; size: NA; V: TRBV18; DNA: TGTGCCAGCTCACCACGGGAGCCGGGGACCCGGGCCCATACTAGCACAGATACGCAGTATTTT; CDR3: CASSPREPGTRAHTSTDTQYF
D: NA; J: TRBJ1-6; size: NA; V: TRBV19; DNA: TGTGCCAGTAGTATGGACGTCACCCCTATGTCCTCACCCCTCCACTTT; CDR3: CASSMDVTPMSSPLHF
D: NA; J: TRBJ1-3; size: NA; V: TRBV27; DNA: TGTGCCAGCAGACGCCAAACAGGGCCCTCTGGAAACACCATATATTTT; CDR3: CASRRQTGPSGNTIYF
D: TRBD1; J: TRBJ2-1; size: NA; V: TRBV7-8; DNA: TGTGCCAGCAGCTTATTGCCGACAGGGGAGTTCTTC; CDR3: CASSLLPTGEFF
D: TRBD2; J: TRBJ2-1; size: NA; V: TRBV7-9; DNA: TGTGCCAGCAGCTTAGATGGGACTAGCGAGTATGAGCAGTTCTTC; CDR3: CASSLDGTSEYEQFF
D: NA; J: TRBJ1-2; size: NA; V: TRBV14; DNA: TGTGCCAGCAGCTCTTTGGACAGAGCCTACACCTTC; CDR3: CASSSLDRAYTF